This entry lists 25 T cell receptor beta chains sequenced from one sample in a study of identical twins. TCRdb reprocessed the 5' RACE reads with MiXCR, giving one entry per CDR3 protein. The sample includes under 250,000 distinct CDR3 sequences, roughly a tenth of them seen just once. The sample taken for sequencing was memory (CD45RO+) T cells sorted from blood. The receptors were gathered from a woman aged 18-35 years in good health.

There are a few counts of this clonotype. The chain employs TRBV6-5 and TRBJ1-1; 7 bases map to TRBD1. After removal of 0 bases from V and 0 bases from J, the junction contained 7 bases not matched to a gene. The CDR3 runs 17 residues. In germline, CDR1 is MNHEY, CDR2 SVGAGI. CDR3 sequence: CASSYSKGQILNTEAFF. The CDR3, as DNA: TGTGCCAGCAGTTACTCGAAGGGACAGATTTTGAACACTGAAGCTTTCTTT.

This clonotype appeared many times. The chain links TRBV5-5 to TRBJ1-1, with D hard to call. V was pared by 4 bases and J by 0 bases, with 13 bases between. CDR1 is SGHKS, CDR2 YYEKEE, per germline (reference sequence). This CDR3 is built from 15 residues. CDR3 residues: CASSHREVLNTEAFF. In nucleotides, the CDR3 is TGTGCCAGCAGCCATAGGGAAGTCCTGAACACTGAAGCTTTCTTT. Using reference TRBV5-5 and TRBJ1-1 for the parts outside the CDR3, the full variable domain is DAGVTQSPTHLIKTRGQQVTLRCSPISGHKSVSWYQQVLGQGPQFIFQYYEKEERGRGNFPDRFSARQFPNYSSELNVNALLLGDSALYLCASSHREVLNTEAFFGQGTRLTVV.

V and J are TRBV4-1 and TRBJ2-1, with 10 bases lining up with TRBD1. The CDR3 covers 15 residues. V trimming: 0 bases; J trimming: 7 bases; junction bases outside the gene matches: 3. Germline CDR1 reads MGHRA; CDR2 reads YSYEKL. The CDR3 DNA reads as TGCGCCAGCAGCCAAGAAGGGACAGGGGCAAATGAGCAGTTCTTC. It encodes CASSQEGTGANEQFF.

The CDR3 sequence: CSVDRTLGNEQFF. As DNA, the CDR3 is TGCAGCGTTGATAGGACTCTTGGTAATGAGCAGTTCTTC. The chain combines TRBV29-1 with TRBJ2-1, with D perhaps matching TRBD2 (5 bases). V was pared by 3 bases and J by 7 bases, with 13 bases between. This CDR3 contains 13 residues. Germline V gives CDR1 SQVTM, CDR2 ANQGSEA.

This clonotype was counted only a few times. The rearrangement joins TRBV7-9 to TRBJ1-2; 9 bases are shared with TRBD1. Germline-derived CDR1 and CDR2 are SEHNR and FQNEAQ (reference sequence). Trimming cost V 8 bases and J 2 bases; bases outside gene matches: 3. There are 13 residues in the CDR3. The CDR3, as DNA: TGTGCCAGCGTGGGGACAGGGAACTATGGCTACACCTTC. It codes for CASVGTGNYGYTF. The whole variable domain, remainder taken from reference TRBV7-9 and TRBJ1-2, is DTGVSQNPRHKITKRGQNVTFRCDPISEHNRLYWYRQTLGQGPEFLTYFQNEAQLEKSRLLSDRFSAERPKGSFSTLEIQRTEQGDSAMYLCASVGTGNYGYTFGSGTRLTVV.

V gene TRBV5-1 combines with J gene TRBJ2-7; TRBD1 agrees at 10 bases. The J segment lost 2 bases and the V segment lost 7 bases, leaving 6 bases of the junction unmatched. This CDR3 has 14 residues. Germline V lookup: CDR1 SGHRS, CDR2 YFSETQ. The CDR3 DNA reads TGCGCCAGCGCTTCGGGACAGGGGACCTACGAGCAGTACTTC. This translates into CASASGQGTYEQYF.

The genes are TRBV12-5 and TRBJ2-3, with D unclear. The CDR3 has 12 amino acids. Trimming stripped 5 bases from V and 2 bases from J, with 5 bases between. The V gene's germline CDR1 is LGHNT and CDR2 FRNRAP. CDR3 sequence reads: CASGPYTDTQYF. The CDR3, as DNA: TGTGCTAGTGGTCCTTACACAGATACGCAGTATTTT.

The chain has TRBV9 and TRBJ1-2; D is perhaps TRBD1 (5 bases). The germline CDR1 and CDR2 sequences are SGDLS and YYNGEE. Between the trimmed V and J ends, which lost 0 bases and 0 bases, there was a span of 15 bases. The CDR3 runs to 17 residues. The CDR3 region is CASSVASGGEANYGYTF. The CDR3, as DNA: TGTGCCAGCAGCGTAGCATCCGGGGGGGAAGCTAACTATGGCTACACCTTC.

The V and J genes are TRBV5-6 and TRBJ2-2, with D hard to call. Trimming shortened V by 1 base and J by 3 bases, and 16 bases separated the two germline ends. Germline V lookup: CDR1 SGHDT, CDR2 YYEEEE. The CDR3 sequence is 17 residues long. The CDR3 nucleotides read TGTGCCAGCAGCTTGTCCGGGCAGCTGGTGTACACCGGGGAGCTGTTTTTT. It codes for CASSLSGQLVYTGELFF.

This clonotype occurred a few times. This chain joins TRBV19 and TRBJ1-5; no reliable D call. V lost 5 bases, J lost 7 bases, and 15 bases lay in between. Germline V CDR1 and CDR2: LNHDA, SQIVND (reference sequence). This CDR3 spans 14 amino acids. DNA of the CDR3: TGTGCCAGTAGTGACCCGGGAGGGATGCAGCCCCAGCATTTT. It is translated as CASSDPGGMQPQHF.

In this sample, this clonotype turned up many times. The rearrangement joins TRBV4-2 to TRBJ1-5; possibly TRBD1 for D (5 bases). Germline-derived CDR1 and CDR2 are LGHNA and YNFKEQ. The CDR3 loop spans 16 amino acids. V was trimmed by 3 bases and J by 6 bases, leaving 18 bases between them. Here the CDR3 reads CASSHDLGEGGQPQHF. The CDR3 coding sequence is TGTGCCAGCAGCCATGACCTGGGGGAAGGAGGTCAGCCCCAGCATTTT.

This clonotype was seen repeatedly, ten times or more. The chain uses TRBV20-1 and TRBJ2-3; perhaps TRBD2 as D (6 bases). The germline V gene has CDR1 DFQATT and CDR2 SNEGSKA (reference sequence). Trimming took 3 bases from V and 11 from J, leaving 18 bases between them. This CDR3 comprises 13 residues. CDR3 bases: TGCAGTGCTAGCCGCTTCGGGGGAGTCGAGCAGTATTTT. This gives the protein CSASRFGGVEQYF.

This clonotype was seen repeatedly, ten times or more. The genes are TRBV11-3 and TRBJ1-1, with no clear D. V shed 5 bases and J shed 5 bases, with 9 bases lying between them. Germline V gives CDR1 SGHNT, CDR2 YENEEA. The CDR3 consists of 12 residues. The CDR3 region has the DNA TGTGCCAGCAGCCCCCAGGTTACTGAAGCTTTCTTT. It yields the protein CASSPQVTEAFF.

This clonotype occurred a few times. J is TRBJ1-5 and V is TRBV20-1; D is unclear. In germline, CDR1 is DFQATT, CDR2 SNEGSKA (reference sequence). The CDR3 totals 14 residues. V lost 1 base and J 6 bases, leaving 13 bases between the germline ends. The CDR3 DNA follows: TGCAGTGCTAGAGGACATACGTCGATTCAGCCCCAGCATTTT. Translated, it gives CSARGHTSIQPQHF.

This clonotype was counted between two and nine times. This chain links TRBV15 with TRBJ1-3; no reliable D call. Per the germline V gene, CDR1 is LNHNV and CDR2 is YYDKDF (reference sequence). The CDR3 runs 13 residues. Between the trimmed V and J ends, which lost 8 bases and 1 base, there was a span of 9 bases. CDR3 DNA sequence: TGTGCCACCCGCCAGCGATCTGGAAACACCATATATTTT. Translating it yields CATRQRSGNTIYF.

This clonotype was picked up a small number of times. In DNA form, the CDR3 reads TGTGCCAGCAGTGTCGGCGGGGAATCCTACGAGCAGTACTTC. Its translation: CASSVGGESYEQYF. This chain joins TRBV6-1 and TRBJ2-7; maybe TRBD2 (6 bases). Germline lookup yields CDR1 MNHNS and CDR2 SASEGT. With 4 bases removed from V and 1 base from J, the gap between germline ends came to 11 bases. The CDR3 spans 14 residues.

V usage is TRBV19 and J usage is TRBJ2-5; 10 bases are shared with TRBD2. Germline values: CDR1 LNHDA, CDR2 SQIVND (reference sequence). V was clipped by 6 bases and J by 5 bases; unmatched bases: 9. The CDR3 has 15 residues. The CDR3 loop reads CASSSGLAVGETQYF. The CDR3 bases are TGTGCCAGTAGCAGCGGACTAGCGGTTGGGGAGACCCAGTACTTC.

This clonotype has a handful of counts. V and J are TRBV5-1 and TRBJ1-2; D is unclear. V gave up 4 bases and J gave up 5 bases, with 12 bases separating them. Germline CDR1 is SGHRS and CDR2 is YFSETQ. The CDR3 runs 13 residues. This chain's CDR3 is CASSDDGSYGYTF. In DNA, the CDR3 is TGCGCCAGCAGCGATGACGGATCATATGGCTACACCTTC.

This clonotype has at least ten counts. V gene TRBV6-6 combines with J gene TRBJ2-5; maybe TRBD1 (6 bases). Germline V CDR1 and CDR2: MNHNY, SVGAGI (reference sequence). The CDR3 has 12 residues. With 8 bases removed from V and 1 base from J, the gap between germline ends came to 8 bases. The CDR3, as DNA: TGTGCCAGCCGGACAGCCCAAGAGACCCAGTACTTC. Translating it yields CASRTAQETQYF.

This clonotype was seen many times. CDR3: CASRQYNEQFF. CDR3 bases: TGTGCCAGCAGACAGTACAATGAGCAGTTCTTC. V usage is TRBV5-6 and J usage is TRBJ2-1; D is ambiguous. V shed 5 bases and J shed 4 bases, with 4 bases lying between them. Per germline, CDR1 SGHDT and CDR2 YYEEEE. The CDR3 is 11 amino acids. Full variable domain (missing parts from reference TRBV5-6 and TRBJ2-1): DAGVTQSPTHLIKTRGQQVTLRCSPKSGHDTVSWYQQALGQGPQFIFQYYEEEERQRGNFPDRFSGHQFPNYSSELNVNALLLGDSALYLCASRQYNEQFFGPGTRLTVL.

In its sample, this clonotype was seen many times. V is TRBV20-1 and J is TRBJ2-2; tentatively, D is TRBD1 or TRBD2 (6 bases each). The V and J ends lost 3 bases and 0 bases respectively, with 11 bases between them. The CDR3 is 15 residues long. Germline values: CDR1 DFQATT, CDR2 SNEGSKA (reference sequence). CDR3 amino acids: CSARKEGANTGELFF. CDR3 bases: TGCAGTGCTAGGAAGGAGGGGGCGAACACCGGGGAGCTGTTTTTT.

This clonotype has only a few counts. This chain uses TRBV6-6 with TRBJ2-5; D is unclear. Germline CDR1 and CDR2: MNHNY and SVGAGI (reference sequence). The ends were cut back, 2 bases at V and 6 bases at J, with 7 bases in the middle. The length of the CDR3 is 12 residues. The chain's CDR3 is CASSYQMQTQYF. Here the CDR3 DNA reads TGTGCCAGCAGTTACCAAATGCAGACCCAGTACTTC.

The chain is built from TRBV29-1 and TRBJ1-2, with TRBD1 matching over 7 bases. Germline V gene data show CDR1 as SQVTM and CDR2 as ANQGSEA. The CDR3 loop spans 14 amino acids. The J segment lost 3 bases and the V segment lost 8 bases, leaving 12 bases of the junction unmatched. This CDR3 is CSCPRDSADYGYTF. For the CDR3, the DNA is TGCAGCTGCCCTCGGGACAGTGCGGACTATGGCTACACCTTC.

The chain carries TRBV6-5 and TRBJ2-1; maybe TRBD2 (5 bases). CDR3 length: 14 residues. Per germline, CDR1 MNHEY and CDR2 SVGAGI. Trimming removed 2 bases at V and 10 bases at J, with 15 bases between. CDR3 coding DNA: TGTGCCAGCAGTTACGACGGAGGCCAGAGAGAGCAGTTCTTC. It translates to CASSYDGGQREQFF.

The rearrangement links TRBV11-3 to TRBJ2-1; D not resolved. Per germline, CDR1 SGHNT and CDR2 YENEEA. The CDR3 length is 15 residues. Trimming removed 0 bases from V and 2 bases from J, with 8 bases in between. CDR3 loop: CASSLDPNPYNEQFF. Here the CDR3 DNA reads TGTGCCAGCAGCTTAGATCCCAACCCCTACAATGAGCAGTTCTTC.